One and the same sample provided the 7 T cell receptor beta chains below, sequenced in a study of blood T cell repertoires in COVID-19. The table came from immunoSEQ multiplex PCR; TCRdb's copy has only in-frame clones and leaves some out. The profile shows a few hundred thousand clones, 80% to 90% of them singletons. The source material was PBMCs or T cells enriched from blood (not recorded which). All receptors come from a woman aged 40 to 50 with acute COVID-19.

The rearrangement uses TRBV11-2 and TRBJ1-3; D is unresolved. The CDR3 length is 13 residues. Germline assignment: CDR1 SGHAT and CDR2 FQNNGV. The V end lost 2 bases, the J end lost 2 bases, and 4 bases lay between the germline ends. The CDR3 spells CASSLTPGNTIYF. The CDR3 region has the DNA TGTGCCAGCAGCTTAACACCTGGAAACACCATATATTTT.

This clone occurred once. The chain couples TRBV28 to TRBJ2-2; D perhaps matches TRBD1 (7 bases). The CDR3 spans 14 residues. Germline loops: CDR1 MDHEN, CDR2 SYDVKM. Trimming removed 6 bases from V and 5 bases from J, with 13 bases in between. The CDR3 coding sequence is TGTGCCAGCAGGGCAGGGGGGAGGACCGGGGAGCTGTTTTTT. Translation: CASRAGGRTGELFF.

The chain joins TRBV5-1 to TRBJ2-7, with 9 bases lining up with TRBD1. Germline assignment: CDR1 SGHRS and CDR2 YFSETQ. V lost 0 bases and J lost 1; bases outside the gene matches: 5. There are 16 residues in the CDR3. CDR3 sequence reads: CASSLGGTGSSYEQYF. For the CDR3, the DNA is TGCGCCAGCAGCTTGGGGGGGACAGGGTCTTCCTACGAGCAGTACTTC.

The chain combines TRBV5-6 with TRBJ1-4; a possible D gene is TRBD1 (6 bases). CDR1 and CDR2 (germline): SGHDT, YYEEEE. Trimming pared 3 bases from V and 1 base from J, leaving 13 bases between. CDR3 length: 16 amino acids. CDR3 nucleotide sequence: TGTGCCAGCAGCTGGGTGGGACACCAAACTAATGAAAAACTGTTTTTT. It is translated as CASSWVGHQTNEKLFF. The whole variable domain, filled in from reference TRBV5-6 and TRBJ1-4, reads DAGVTQSPTHLIKTRGQQVTLRCSPKSGHDTVSWYQQALGQGPQFIFQYYEEEERQRGNFPDRFSGHQFPNYSSELNVNALLLGDSALYLCASSWVGHQTNEKLFFGSGTQLSVL.

The chain uses TRBV6-5 and TRBJ2-7; a possible D gene is TRBD2 (6 bases). CDR3 length equals 13 residues. Per germline, CDR1 MNHEY and CDR2 SVGAGI. The V gene lost 2 bases and the J gene lost 2 bases, with 7 bases spanning the gap. The CDR3 region has the DNA TGTGCCAGCAGTTACGGCGGGACCTACGAGCAGTACTTC. Translation: CASSYGGTYEQYF.

Remarks on this clone: This could be a read error, since a much larger clone is one nucleotide away. This chain links TRBV11-2 with TRBJ1-1; D is unresolved. The V end was cut by 4 bases, the J end by 1 base, with 4 bases between. The CDR3 contains 12 residues. Per the germline V gene, CDR1 is SGHAT and CDR2 is FQNNGV. The CDR3 reads CASSSGNTEAFF. The CDR3 bases are TGTGCCAGCAGCTCCGGGAACACTGAAGCTTTCTTT.

The chain carries TRBV27 and TRBJ2-2; unclear D gene. Germline V gene sequence: CDR1 MNHEY, CDR2 SMNVEV (reference sequence). The CDR3 extends over 15 amino acids. The V end was cut by 8 bases, the J end by 5 bases, with 18 bases between. CDR3 nucleotide sequence: TGTGCCAGCTCGAGAAACCCGGGTTTTACCGGGGAGCTGTTTTTT. It yields the protein CASSRNPGFTGELFF.